The entry that follows covers one T cell receptor (beta chain) sequence. This sample is part of a study of blood T cell repertoires in COVID-19. On the study more broadly: Samples representing acute and convalescent COVID-19 were sourced from the United States, Italy and Spain. From T cells, B-cell-depleted T cells, or PBMCs came the material, which was cDNA or gDNA.

Germline CDR1 reads KGHDR; CDR2 reads SFDVKD. V lost 5 bases and J 5 bases, leaving 14 bases between the germline ends. The CDR3 is made up of 15 amino acids. Study processing details: Nucleated cell number was recorded as an estimate derived from reference gene primer amplification. Only in-frame clones appear in the TCRdb table, and some are missing; sequencing was by immunoSEQ multiplex PCR. V, J and clone size are those of that table, while D and trimming were read from the DNA. The sample yields about 180,000 clones, roughly 88% seen once. This clonotype was sampled from a young woman who had recovered from COVID-19. The rearrangement links TRBV24-1 to TRBJ2-2; no clear D gene. The source material was PBMCs or T cells enriched from blood (not recorded which). The CDR3 sequence: CATSATLGLTGELFF. Here the CDR3 DNA reads TGTGCCACCAGTGCGACCCTAGGTCTGACCGGGGAGCTGTTTTTT.